The following is a T cell receptor beta chain sequence with its context. The CDR3 length is 14 residues. Trimming stripped 5 bases from V and 3 bases from J, with 13 bases between. In germline, CDR1 is MNHEY, CDR2 SVGAGI. The data belong to a study of blood T cell repertoires in COVID-19. Study-level information: The study drew acute and convalescent COVID-19 samples from the United States, Italy and Spain. Sources were T cells, B-cell-depleted T cells, or PBMCs; the material itself was cDNA or gDNA.

Seattle enrolled patients during active infection and tracked them longitudinally. In the source study's methods: It was from reference gene primer amplification that nucleated cell counts were estimated. Data came from immunoSEQ multiplex PCR; TCRdb stores just in-frame clones and leaves some out. The DNA gave D and trimming, while V, J and clone size come from that table. The sample records approximately 70,000 clones, 87% being singletons. The sequence was collected from a woman aged 45 to 65 with COVID-19, enrolled during active disease. Sequenced input: peripheral blood. This chain links TRBV6-5 with TRBJ1-2; D is perhaps TRBD1 (5 bases). The CDR3 region is CASSRQSADYGYTF. CDR3 coding DNA: TGTGCCAGCAGTAGACAGTCAGCAGACTATGGCTACACCTTC.